This T cell receptor (beta chain) came from a study of cytomegalovirus exposure and HLA in healthy donors. The overall study: For the approximately 400 genotyped donors, more than 65% fell within the Caucasian-associated ancestry cluster.

Each donor was nominally healthy when sampled (though unrecorded immune exposures were likely). The V end lost 0 bases, the J end lost 8 bases, and 14 bases lay between the germline ends. The CDR3 has 15 residues. The germline V gene has CDR1 SSHAT and CDR2 FNYEAQ (reference sequence). The PCR ran on 60 Vbeta and 13 Jbeta primers. Clones were read by immunoSEQ multiplex PCR, and TCRdb kept only the in-frame ones, dropping some. The sample records about 110,000 clones, roughly 73% being singletons. This sequence was found in a man aged 35-49 years in good health and CMV-seronegative. This chain links TRBV7-7 with TRBJ2-1, with a weak D call TRBD2 (5 bases). The sample comprised PBMCs. In nucleotides, the CDR3 is TGTGCCAGCAGCTTAGCGTTGACGGGGTCAGATGAGCAGTTCTTC. It encodes CASSLALTGSDEQFF.